A selection of T cell receptor beta chains follows, all from one sample in a study of blood T cell repertoires in COVID-19. Generated by immunoSEQ multiplex PCR, the TCRdb table keeps only in-frame clones and is missing some. The sample contains 200,000 to 300,000 clones, around 90% of which appear only once. What was sequenced was peripheral blood. These receptors were taken from a man aged 30-40 years with COVID-19, enrolled during active disease. CDR3s include the opening cysteine and the closing phenylalanine or tryptophan. The order of the fields is V gene, J gene, clone size, CDR3 length, D gene, CDR3 protein, CDR3 DNA. A D gene is named only where the DNA matches it firmly. Clone size is stated in some rows and not others, as once, few, many or a class when expanded.

V gene: TRBV19; J gene: TRBJ1-5; clone size: .; CDR3 length: 13; D gene: .; CDR3 protein: CASSQEGHQPQHF; CDR3 DNA: TGTGCCAGTAGCCAGGAGGGGCACCAGCCCCAGCATTTT
V gene: TRBV5-5; J gene: TRBJ1-1; clone size: .; CDR3 length: 14; D gene: .; CDR3 protein: CASSLTQGGTEAFF; CDR3 DNA: TGTGCCAGCAGCTTGACCCAGGGCGGCACTGAAGCTTTCTTT
V gene: TRBV3-1/TRBV3-2; J gene: TRBJ2-1; clone size: .; CDR3 length: 16; D gene: TRBD2; CDR3 protein: CASSHLAGGIVYEQFF; CDR3 DNA: TGTGCCAGCAGCCATCTAGCGGGGGGGATCGTCTATGAGCAGTTCTTC
V gene: TRBV18; J gene: TRBJ2-7; clone size: .; CDR3 length: 13; D gene: TRBD1; CDR3 protein: CASSPGDSLQQYF; CDR3 DNA: TGTGCCAGCTCACCAGGGGACAGCCTTCAGCAGTACTTC
V gene: TRBV21-1; J gene: TRBJ1-1; clone size: .; CDR3 length: 15; D gene: .; CDR3 protein: CASSKQGQGYAEAFF; CDR3 DNA: TGTGCCAGCAGCAAGCAGGGACAGGGGTACGCTGAAGCTTTCTTT
V gene: TRBV11-2; J gene: TRBJ1-2; clone size: .; CDR3 length: 13; D gene: .; CDR3 protein: CASSLAGLYGYTF; CDR3 DNA: TGTGCCAGCAGCTTAGCAGGGCTCTATGGCTACACCTTC
V gene: TRBV27; J gene: TRBJ1-5; clone size: .; CDR3 length: 14; D gene: .; CDR3 protein: CASSFVGGNQPQHF; CDR3 DNA: TGTGCCAGCAGTTTTGTCGGAGGCAATCAGCCCCAGCATTTT
V gene: TRBV6-5; J gene: TRBJ2-5; clone size: .; CDR3 length: 14; D gene: TRBD2; CDR3 protein: CASTPGLEFETQYF; CDR3 DNA: TGTGCCAGCACCCCGGGACTAGAGTTTGAGACCCAGTACTTC
V gene: TRBV7-2; J gene: TRBJ1-1; clone size: .; CDR3 length: 15; D gene: TRBD1; CDR3 protein: CASSLARGRETEAFF; CDR3 DNA: TGTGCCAGCAGCTTAGCCAGGGGGCGGGAAACTGAAGCTTTCTTT
V gene: TRBV9; J gene: TRBJ2-2; clone size: .; CDR3 length: 17; D gene: TRBD2; CDR3 protein: CASSAPGLVVNYGELFF; CDR3 DNA: TGTGCCAGCAGCGCTCCGGGACTAGTCGTAAATTACGGGGAGCTGTTTTTT
V gene: TRBV5-5; J gene: TRBJ1-4; clone size: once; CDR3 length: 14; D gene: TRBD1; CDR3 protein: CASSWGQNPEKLFF; CDR3 DNA: TGTGCCAGCAGCTGGGGACAGAACCCCGAAAAACTGTTTTTT
V gene: TRBV21-1; J gene: TRBJ1-5; clone size: .; CDR3 length: 12; D gene: .; CDR3 protein: CASTTPYQPQHF; CDR3 DNA: TGTGCCAGCACGACTCCTTATCAGCCCCAGCATTTT
V gene: TRBV12-5; J gene: TRBJ2-5; clone size: .; CDR3 length: 14; D gene: TRBD2; CDR3 protein: CASAGLVSRETQYF; CDR3 DNA: TGTGCTAGTGCCGGACTAGTGAGTCGAGAGACCCAGTACTTC
V gene: TRBV6-5; J gene: TRBJ1-1; clone size: .; CDR3 length: 14; D gene: TRBD1; CDR3 protein: CASSPWTGPPEAFF; CDR3 DNA: TGTGCCAGCAGTCCCTGGACAGGGCCCCCTGAAGCTTTCTTT
V gene: TRBV7-9; J gene: TRBJ1-1; clone size: .; CDR3 length: 14; D gene: .; CDR3 protein: CASSLGPGPTEAFF; CDR3 DNA: TGTGCCAGCAGCTTAGGTCCGGGTCCCACTGAAGCTTTCTTT
V gene: TRBV11-3; J gene: TRBJ1-6; clone size: .; CDR3 length: 14; D gene: .; CDR3 protein: CASSSRGYNSPLHF; CDR3 DNA: TGTGCCAGCAGCTCTCGGGGTTATAATTCACCCCTCCACTTT
V gene: TRBV11-3; J gene: TRBJ1-6; clone size: .; CDR3 length: 14; D gene: .; CDR3 protein: CASSPGEGDSPLHF; CDR3 DNA: TGTGCCAGCAGCCCCGGAGAGGGTGATTCACCCCTCCACTTT
V gene: TRBV4-1; J gene: TRBJ2-3; clone size: .; CDR3 length: 12; D gene: .; CDR3 protein: CASSQGTLTQYF; CDR3 DNA: TGCGCCAGCAGCCAAGGGACTCTTACGCAGTATTTT
V gene: TRBV2; J gene: TRBJ2-3; clone size: .; CDR3 length: 17; D gene: TRBD2; CDR3 protein: CASASGGTSSSTDTQYF; CDR3 DNA: TGTGCCAGCGCTAGCGGGGGGACGTCTTCTAGCACAGATACGCAGTATTTT
V gene: TRBV7-3; J gene: TRBJ2-3; clone size: .; CDR3 length: 15; D gene: TRBD2; CDR3 protein: CASSLQRGYTDTQYF; CDR3 DNA: TGTGCCAGCAGCTTACAGCGGGGGTACACAGATACGCAGTATTTT
V gene: TRBV6-5; J gene: TRBJ2-7; clone size: .; CDR3 length: 12; D gene: TRBD1; CDR3 protein: CASSRQGAEQYF; CDR3 DNA: TGTGCCAGCAGCAGACAGGGAGCCGAGCAGTACTTC
V gene: TRBV5-4; J gene: TRBJ1-2; clone size: .; CDR3 length: 15; D gene: TRBD1; CDR3 protein: CASSLGQGGNYGYTF; CDR3 DNA: TGTGCCAGCAGCTTGGGTCAGGGGGGTAACTATGGCTACACCTTC
V gene: TRBV27; J gene: TRBJ2-1; clone size: .; CDR3 length: 14; D gene: TRBD1; CDR3 protein: CASSFLTGSNEQFF; CDR3 DNA: TGTGCCAGCAGTTTCCTGACAGGGTCCAATGAGCAGTTCTTC
V gene: TRBV29-1; J gene: TRBJ1-2; clone size: .; CDR3 length: 11; D gene: TRBD1; CDR3 protein: CSVQGARGYTF; CDR3 DNA: TGCAGCGTTCAGGGGGCACGAGGCTACACCTTC
V gene: TRBV7-6; J gene: TRBJ2-1; clone size: .; CDR3 length: 15; D gene: TRBD2; CDR3 protein: CASSLIAGGRNEQFF; CDR3 DNA: TGTGCCAGCAGCTTAATAGCGGGGGGGAGGAATGAGCAGTTCTTC
V gene: TRBV5-4; J gene: TRBJ2-2; clone size: .; CDR3 length: 16; D gene: TRBD1; CDR3 protein: CASSSPQGVGTGELFF; CDR3 DNA: TGTGCCAGCAGCTCGCCGCAGGGGGTGGGCACCGGGGAGCTGTTTTTT
V gene: TRBV19; J gene: TRBJ1-5; clone size: .; CDR3 length: 13; D gene: .; CDR3 protein: CASSAKRAQPQHF; CDR3 DNA: TGTGCCAGTAGTGCAAAGAGGGCCCAGCCCCAGCATTTT
V gene: TRBV2; J gene: TRBJ1-4; clone size: .; CDR3 length: 15; D gene: TRBD1; CDR3 protein: CASSKLQGISEKLFF; CDR3 DNA: TGTGCCAGCAGTAAATTACAGGGGATCTCTGAAAAACTGTTTTTT
V gene: TRBV5-1; J gene: TRBJ1-5; clone size: .; CDR3 length: 15; D gene: TRBD1; CDR3 protein: CASSLGQGSGQPQHF; CDR3 DNA: TGCGCCAGCAGCCTCGGACAGGGCTCAGGACAGCCCCAGCATTTT
V gene: TRBV7-3; J gene: TRBJ1-1; clone size: .; CDR3 length: 13; D gene: TRBD1; CDR3 protein: CASSLEQGAEAFF; CDR3 DNA: TGTGCCAGCAGCTTAGAACAGGGGGCTGAAGCTTTCTTT
V gene: TRBV5-5; J gene: TRBJ1-1; clone size: .; CDR3 length: 16; D gene: .; CDR3 protein: CASSRNRAQRNTEAFF; CDR3 DNA: TGTGCCAGCAGCCGGAACAGGGCTCAACGGAACACTGAAGCTTTCTTT
V gene: TRBV7-2; J gene: TRBJ2-7; clone size: .; CDR3 length: 13; D gene: .; CDR3 protein: CASSLVGGQEQYF; CDR3 DNA: TGTGCCAGCAGCTTAGTAGGGGGTCAAGAGCAGTACTTC
V gene: TRBV9; J gene: TRBJ1-6; clone size: .; CDR3 length: 16; D gene: TRBD1; CDR3 protein: CASSSRTGANNSPLHF; CDR3 DNA: TGTGCCAGCAGCTCGCGGACAGGGGCGAATAATTCACCCCTCCACTTT
V gene: TRBV3-1/TRBV3-2; J gene: TRBJ2-1; clone size: .; CDR3 length: 17; D gene: .; CDR3 protein: CASSQLRGRGSYNEQFF; CDR3 DNA: TGTGCCAGCAGCCAACTCAGGGGACGGGGCTCCTACAATGAGCAGTTCTTC
V gene: TRBV12-3/TRBV12-4; J gene: TRBJ1-3; clone size: .; CDR3 length: 12; D gene: .; CDR3 protein: CASSLSGNTIYF; CDR3 DNA: TGTGCCAGCAGTTTGAGTGGAAACACCATATATTTT
V gene: TRBV10-2; J gene: TRBJ2-7; clone size: .; CDR3 length: 13; D gene: .; CDR3 protein: CASSEVLSYEQYF; CDR3 DNA: TGCGCCAGCAGTGAGGTGCTATCCTACGAGCAGTACTTC
V gene: TRBV7-9; J gene: TRBJ2-1; clone size: .; CDR3 length: 17; D gene: TRBD2; CDR3 protein: CASSRGGGGASYNEQFF; CDR3 DNA: TGTGCCAGCAGCCGGGGGGGCGGGGGGGCCTCCTACAATGAGCAGTTCTTC
V gene: TRBV6-6; J gene: TRBJ1-2; clone size: .; CDR3 length: 16; D gene: TRBD1; CDR3 protein: CASSPTGGSPIYGYTF; CDR3 DNA: TGTGCCAGCAGTCCGACAGGGGGATCCCCAATTTATGGCTACACCTTC
V gene: TRBV7-9; J gene: TRBJ2-1; clone size: .; CDR3 length: 15; D gene: TRBD1; CDR3 protein: CASSVRDSSYNEQFF; CDR3 DNA: TGTGCCAGCAGCGTCCGGGACAGCTCCTACAATGAGCAGTTCTTC
V gene: TRBV7-3; J gene: TRBJ1-2; clone size: .; CDR3 length: 14; D gene: .; CDR3 protein: CASSLNGGFYGYTF; CDR3 DNA: TGTGCCAGCAGCTTAAATGGCGGATTCTATGGCTACACCTTC
V gene: TRBV9; J gene: TRBJ2-5; clone size: .; CDR3 length: 15; D gene: .; CDR3 protein: CASSPYGSTDETQYF; CDR3 DNA: TGTGCCAGCAGCCCCTATGGGAGTACCGATGAGACCCAGTACTTC